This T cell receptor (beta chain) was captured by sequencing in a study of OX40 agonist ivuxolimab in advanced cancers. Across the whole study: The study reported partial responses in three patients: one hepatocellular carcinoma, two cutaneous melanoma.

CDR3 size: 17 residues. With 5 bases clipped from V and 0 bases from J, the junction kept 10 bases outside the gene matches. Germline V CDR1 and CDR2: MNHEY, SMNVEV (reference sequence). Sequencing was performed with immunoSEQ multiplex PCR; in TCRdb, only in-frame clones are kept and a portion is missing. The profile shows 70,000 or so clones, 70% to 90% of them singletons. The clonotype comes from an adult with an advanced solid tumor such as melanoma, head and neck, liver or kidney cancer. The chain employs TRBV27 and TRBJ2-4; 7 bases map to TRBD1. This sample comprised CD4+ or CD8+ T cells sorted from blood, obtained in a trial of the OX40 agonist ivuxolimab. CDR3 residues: CASSPRRTGIAKNIQYF. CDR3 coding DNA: TGTGCCAGCAGTCCCCGACGGACAGGCATAGCCAAAAACATTCAGTACTTC.